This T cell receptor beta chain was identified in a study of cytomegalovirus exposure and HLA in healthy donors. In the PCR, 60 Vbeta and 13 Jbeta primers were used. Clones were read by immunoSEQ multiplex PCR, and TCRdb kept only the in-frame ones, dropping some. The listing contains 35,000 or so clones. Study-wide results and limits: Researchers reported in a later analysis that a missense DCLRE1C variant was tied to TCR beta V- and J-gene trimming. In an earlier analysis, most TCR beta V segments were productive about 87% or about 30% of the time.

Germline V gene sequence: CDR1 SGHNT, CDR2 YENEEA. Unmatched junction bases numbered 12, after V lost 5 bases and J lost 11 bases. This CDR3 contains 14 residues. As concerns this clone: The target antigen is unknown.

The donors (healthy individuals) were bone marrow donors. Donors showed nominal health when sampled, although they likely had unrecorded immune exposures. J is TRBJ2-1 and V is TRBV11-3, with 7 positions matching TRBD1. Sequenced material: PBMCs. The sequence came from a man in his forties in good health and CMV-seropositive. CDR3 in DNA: TGTGCCAGCAGCCCAGGCAGGGGGAGTAATAAGCAGTTCTTC. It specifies CASSPGRGSNKQFF.